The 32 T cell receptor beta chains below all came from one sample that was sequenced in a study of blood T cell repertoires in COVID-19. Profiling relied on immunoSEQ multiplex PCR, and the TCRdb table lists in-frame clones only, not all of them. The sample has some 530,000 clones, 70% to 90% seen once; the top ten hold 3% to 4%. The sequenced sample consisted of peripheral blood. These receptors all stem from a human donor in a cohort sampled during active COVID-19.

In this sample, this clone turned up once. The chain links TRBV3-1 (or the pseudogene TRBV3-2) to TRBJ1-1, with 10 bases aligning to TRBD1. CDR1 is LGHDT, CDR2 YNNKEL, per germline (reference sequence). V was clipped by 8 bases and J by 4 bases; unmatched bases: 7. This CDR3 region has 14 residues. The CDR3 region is CASAQGQGFTEAFF. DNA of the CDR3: TGTGCCAGCGCCCAGGGACAGGGGTTCACTGAAGCTTTCTTT.

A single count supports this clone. For the CDR3, the DNA is TGTGCCAGCTCACCTACAGGGTTTTTGAACACTGAAGCTTTCTTT. Amino acids: CASSPTGFLNTEAFF. The J gene is TRBJ1-1, the V gene TRBV18, with TRBD1 as a possible D gene (6 bases). The CDR3 has 15 amino acids. CDR1 and CDR2 (germline): KGHSH, LQKENI. V was cut by 3 bases and J by 0 bases, with 11 bases left in between.

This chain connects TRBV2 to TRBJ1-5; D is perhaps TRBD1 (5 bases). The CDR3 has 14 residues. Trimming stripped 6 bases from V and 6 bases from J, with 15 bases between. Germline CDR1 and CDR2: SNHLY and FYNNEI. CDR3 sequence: CASRVEGSGQPQHF. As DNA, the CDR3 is TGTGCCAGCAGGGTGGAGGGGTCAGGTCAGCCCCAGCATTTT.

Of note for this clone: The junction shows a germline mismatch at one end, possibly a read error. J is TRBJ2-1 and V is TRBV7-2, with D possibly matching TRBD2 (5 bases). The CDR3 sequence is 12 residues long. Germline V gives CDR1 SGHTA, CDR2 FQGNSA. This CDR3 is CASSEVGERTLF. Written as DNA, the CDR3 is TGTGCCAGCAGTGAGGTCGGGGAACGGACGCTCTTC.

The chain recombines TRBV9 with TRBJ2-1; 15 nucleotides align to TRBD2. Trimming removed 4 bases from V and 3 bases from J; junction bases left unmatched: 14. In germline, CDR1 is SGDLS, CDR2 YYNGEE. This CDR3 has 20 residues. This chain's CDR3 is CASSPDDPGLAGGIYNEQFF. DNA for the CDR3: TGTGCCAGCAGCCCGGATGACCCGGGACTAGCGGGGGGAATCTACAATGAGCAGTTCTTC.

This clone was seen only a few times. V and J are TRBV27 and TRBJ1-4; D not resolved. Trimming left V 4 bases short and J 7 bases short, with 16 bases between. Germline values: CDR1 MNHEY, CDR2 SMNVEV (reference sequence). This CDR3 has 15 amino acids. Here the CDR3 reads CASSSQTSGIEKLFF. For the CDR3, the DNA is TGTGCCAGCAGTTCGCAGACCAGCGGGATTGAAAAACTGTTTTTT.

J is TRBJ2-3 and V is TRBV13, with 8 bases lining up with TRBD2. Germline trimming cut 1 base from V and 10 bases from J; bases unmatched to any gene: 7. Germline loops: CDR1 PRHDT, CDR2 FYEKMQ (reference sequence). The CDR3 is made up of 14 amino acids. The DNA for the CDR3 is TGTGCCAGCAGCTTAGTAGGTAGCGGGACGTCGCAGTATTTT. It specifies CASSLVGSGTSQYF.

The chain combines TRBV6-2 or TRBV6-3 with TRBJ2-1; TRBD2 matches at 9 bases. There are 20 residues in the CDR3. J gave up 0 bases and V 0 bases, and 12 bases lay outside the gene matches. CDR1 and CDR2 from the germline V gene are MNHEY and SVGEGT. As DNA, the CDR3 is TGTGCCAGCAGTTACTCGCACGGGGGACTAGCCGAGAGCTCCTACAATGAGCAGTTCTTC. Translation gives CASSYSHGGLAESSYNEQFF.

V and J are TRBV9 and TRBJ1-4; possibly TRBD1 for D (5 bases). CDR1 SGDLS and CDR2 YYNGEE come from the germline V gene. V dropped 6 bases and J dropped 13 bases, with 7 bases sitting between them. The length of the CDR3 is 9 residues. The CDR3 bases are TGTGCCAGCACCGGGGGACTGTTTTTT. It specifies CASTGGLFF.

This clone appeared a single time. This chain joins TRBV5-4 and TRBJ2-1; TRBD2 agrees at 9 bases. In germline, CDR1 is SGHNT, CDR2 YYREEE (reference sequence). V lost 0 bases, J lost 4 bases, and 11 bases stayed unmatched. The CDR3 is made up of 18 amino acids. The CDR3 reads CASSLAGRSGREYNEQFF. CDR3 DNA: TGTGCCAGCAGCTTGGCCGGTCGTAGCGGGAGAGAGTACAATGAGCAGTTCTTC.

CDR3 region: CAITRDRGMMNTEAFF. The CDR3 DNA reads as TGTGCCATCACTCGGGACAGGGGTATGATGAACACTGAAGCTTTCTTT. The chain links TRBV10-3 to TRBJ1-1; 10 bases map to TRBD1. V lost 7 bases to trimming and J lost 0 bases; unmatched junction nucleotides: 8. Germline-derived CDR1 and CDR2 are ENHRY and SYGVKD. This CDR3 has 16 amino acids.

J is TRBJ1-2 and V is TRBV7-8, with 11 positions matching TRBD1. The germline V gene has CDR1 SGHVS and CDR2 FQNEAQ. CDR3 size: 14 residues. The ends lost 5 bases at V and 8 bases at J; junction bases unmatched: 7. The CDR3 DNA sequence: TGTGCCAGCAGCCGAGGACAGGGGGCGCGAGGCTACACCTTC. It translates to CASSRGQGARGYTF.

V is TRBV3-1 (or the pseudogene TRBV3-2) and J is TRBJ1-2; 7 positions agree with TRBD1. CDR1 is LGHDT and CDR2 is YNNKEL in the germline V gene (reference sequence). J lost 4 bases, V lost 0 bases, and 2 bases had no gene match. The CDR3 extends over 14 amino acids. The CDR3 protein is CASSQDGTAYGYTF. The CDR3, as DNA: TGTGCCAGCAGCCAAGATGGGACAGCCTATGGCTACACCTTC.

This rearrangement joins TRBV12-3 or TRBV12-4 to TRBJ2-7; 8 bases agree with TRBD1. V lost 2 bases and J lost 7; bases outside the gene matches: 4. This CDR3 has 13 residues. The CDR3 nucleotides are TGTGCCAGCAGTTTACAGGGGGCCGGGGAGCAGTACTTC. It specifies CASSLQGAGEQYF.

Here the CDR3 reads CASSLSYGVNYGYTF. CDR3 nucleotide sequence: TGTGCCAGCAGTTTATCCTACGGAGTAAACTATGGCTACACCTTC. The chain has TRBV27 and TRBJ1-2; D gene unclear. The CDR3 totals 15 residues. The germline V and J ends were trimmed by 0 bases and 2 bases, with 10 bases remaining between them. CDR1 is MNHEY, CDR2 SMNVEV, per germline (reference sequence).

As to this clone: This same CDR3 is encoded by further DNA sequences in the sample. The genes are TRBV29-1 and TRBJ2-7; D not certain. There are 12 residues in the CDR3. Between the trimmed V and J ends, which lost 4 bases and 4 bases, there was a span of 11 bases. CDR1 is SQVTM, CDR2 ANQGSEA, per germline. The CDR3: CSVGDTRYEQYF. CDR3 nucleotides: TGCAGCGTTGGTGACACGCGATACGAGCAGTACTTC.

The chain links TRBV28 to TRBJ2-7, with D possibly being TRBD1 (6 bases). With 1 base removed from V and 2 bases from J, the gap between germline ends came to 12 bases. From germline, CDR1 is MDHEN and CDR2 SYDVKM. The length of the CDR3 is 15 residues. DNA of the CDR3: TGTGCCAGCAGTTTATTGACAGGTAGGACCTACGAGCAGTACTTC. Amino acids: CASSLLTGRTYEQYF.

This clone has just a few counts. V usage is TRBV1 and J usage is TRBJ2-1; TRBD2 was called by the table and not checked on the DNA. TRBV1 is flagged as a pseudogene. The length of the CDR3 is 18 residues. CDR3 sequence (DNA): TGCACCAGCAGCCAAGAGTGTGGGACTGAGATAGGTGACAATGAGCAGTTCTTC. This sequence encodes CTSSQECGTEIGDNEQFF.

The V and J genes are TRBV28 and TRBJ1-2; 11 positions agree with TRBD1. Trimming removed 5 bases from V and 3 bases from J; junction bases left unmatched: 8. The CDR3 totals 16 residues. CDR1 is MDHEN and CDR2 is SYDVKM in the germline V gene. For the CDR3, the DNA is TGTGCCAGCAGTCAGGACAGGGGGCTGAGCTACTATGGCTACACCTTC. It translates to CASSQDRGLSYYGYTF.

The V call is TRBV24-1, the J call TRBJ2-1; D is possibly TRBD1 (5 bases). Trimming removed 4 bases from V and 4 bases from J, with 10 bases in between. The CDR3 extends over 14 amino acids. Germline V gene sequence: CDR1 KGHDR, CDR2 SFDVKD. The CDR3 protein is CATSEGPPYNEQFF. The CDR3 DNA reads TGTGCCACCAGTGAGGGGCCTCCTTACAATGAGCAGTTCTTC.

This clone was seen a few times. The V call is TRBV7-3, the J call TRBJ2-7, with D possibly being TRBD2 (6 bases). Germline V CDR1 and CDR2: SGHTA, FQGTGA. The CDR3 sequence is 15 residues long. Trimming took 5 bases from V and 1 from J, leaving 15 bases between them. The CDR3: CASSTQAGPSYEQYF. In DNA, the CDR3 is TGTGCCAGCAGCACTCAAGCGGGCCCATCCTACGAGCAGTACTTC.

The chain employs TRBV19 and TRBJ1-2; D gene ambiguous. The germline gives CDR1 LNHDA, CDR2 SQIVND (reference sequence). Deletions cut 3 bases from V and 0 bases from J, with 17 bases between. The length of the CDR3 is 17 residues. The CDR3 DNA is TGTGCCAGTAGTATTAGGCAAACTCTAGCCGCTAACTATGGCTACACCTTC. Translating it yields CASSIRQTLAANYGYTF.

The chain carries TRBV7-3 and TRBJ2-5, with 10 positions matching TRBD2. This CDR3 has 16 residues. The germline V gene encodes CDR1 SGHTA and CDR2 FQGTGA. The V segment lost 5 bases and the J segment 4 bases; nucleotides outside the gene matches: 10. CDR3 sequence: CASSLPSGRGGETQYF. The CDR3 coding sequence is TGTGCCAGCAGCCTCCCTAGCGGGAGAGGGGGAGAGACCCAGTACTTC.

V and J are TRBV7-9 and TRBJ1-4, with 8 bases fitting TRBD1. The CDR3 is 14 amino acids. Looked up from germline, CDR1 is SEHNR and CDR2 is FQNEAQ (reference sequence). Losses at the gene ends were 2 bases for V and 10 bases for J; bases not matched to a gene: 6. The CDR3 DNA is TGTGCCAGCAGCTTACAGGGACAGGTGGGAAAACTGTTTTTT. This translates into CASSLQGQVGKLFF.

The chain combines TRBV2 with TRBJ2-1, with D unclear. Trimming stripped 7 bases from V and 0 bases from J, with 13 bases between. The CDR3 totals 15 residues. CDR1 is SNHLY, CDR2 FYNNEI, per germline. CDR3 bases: TGTGCCAGCACCAGACTGGCGAGCTCCTACAATGAGCAGTTCTTC. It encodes CASTRLASSYNEQFF. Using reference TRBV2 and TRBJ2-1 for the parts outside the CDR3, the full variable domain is EPEVTQTPSHQVTQMGQEVILRCVPISNHLYFYWYRQILGQKVEFLVSFYNNEISEKSEIFDDQFSVERPDGSNFTLKIRSTKLEDSAMYFCASTRLASSYNEQFFGPGTRLTVL.

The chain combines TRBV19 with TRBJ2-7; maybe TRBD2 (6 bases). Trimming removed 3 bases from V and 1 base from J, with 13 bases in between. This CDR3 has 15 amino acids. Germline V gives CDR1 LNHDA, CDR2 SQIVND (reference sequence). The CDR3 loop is CASSMGGFLSYEQYF. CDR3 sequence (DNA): TGTGCCAGTAGTATGGGGGGATTCCTTTCCTACGAGCAGTACTTC.

The CDR3 DNA is TGTGCCTCGGGACAGGACGTCGAGACCCAGTACTTC. Amino acid sequence: CASGQDVETQYF. J is TRBJ2-5 and V is TRBV19, with 8 bases that match TRBD1. The trim removed 11 bases at V and 5 bases at J, leaving 7 bases unmatched. This CDR3 contains 12 residues. Germline assignment: CDR1 LNHDA and CDR2 SQIVND (reference sequence).

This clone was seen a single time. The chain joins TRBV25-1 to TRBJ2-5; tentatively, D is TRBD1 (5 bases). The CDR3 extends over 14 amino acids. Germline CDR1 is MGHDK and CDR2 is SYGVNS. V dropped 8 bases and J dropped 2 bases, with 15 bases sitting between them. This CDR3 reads CASLGRPPQETQYF. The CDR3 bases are TGTGCCAGCCTGGGGCGCCCCCCTCAAGAGACCCAGTACTTC.

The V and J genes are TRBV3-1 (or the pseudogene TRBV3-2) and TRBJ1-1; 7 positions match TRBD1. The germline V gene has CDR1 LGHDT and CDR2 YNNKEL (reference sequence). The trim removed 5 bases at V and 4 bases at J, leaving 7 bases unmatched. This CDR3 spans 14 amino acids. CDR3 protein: CASSNRQGSTEAFF. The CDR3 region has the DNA TGTGCCAGCAGCAATAGACAGGGTAGCACTGAAGCTTTCTTT.

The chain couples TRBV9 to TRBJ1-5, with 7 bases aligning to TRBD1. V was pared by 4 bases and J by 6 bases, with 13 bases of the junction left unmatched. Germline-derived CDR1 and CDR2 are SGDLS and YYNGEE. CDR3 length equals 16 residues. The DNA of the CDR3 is TGTGCCAGCAGCCCCGGGACAGCGGGGACTAGTCAGCCCCAGCATTTT. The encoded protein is CASSPGTAGTSQPQHF.

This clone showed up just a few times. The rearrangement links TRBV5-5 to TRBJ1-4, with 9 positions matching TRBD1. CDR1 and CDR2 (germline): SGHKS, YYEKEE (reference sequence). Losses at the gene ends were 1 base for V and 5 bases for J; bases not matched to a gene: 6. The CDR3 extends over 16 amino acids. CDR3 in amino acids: CASSLIPGQGNEKLFF. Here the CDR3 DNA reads TGTGCCAGCAGCTTGATCCCGGGACAGGGAAATGAAAAACTGTTTTTT.

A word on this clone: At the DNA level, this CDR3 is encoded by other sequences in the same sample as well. DNA of the CDR3: TGTGCCAGTAGTATACCGGGACTGAGCAATCAGCCCCAGCATTTT. Its translation: CASSIPGLSNQPQHF. This rearrangement joins TRBV19 to TRBJ1-5, with a tentative D call TRBD1 (5 bases). CDR1 and CDR2 from the germline V gene are LNHDA and SQIVND (reference sequence). The V end lost 2 bases, the J end lost 1 base, and 9 bases lay between the germline ends. The CDR3 loop spans 15 amino acids.